One and the same sample provided the 13 T cell receptor beta chains below, sequenced in a study of blood T cell repertoires in COVID-19. This table comes from immunoSEQ multiplex PCR, and its TCRdb copy is limited to in-frame clones, with some not included. The profile shows just over 250,000 clones, around 87% of them singletons. Material: peripheral blood. The receptors were gathered from a woman aged 50 to 60 with acute or convalescent COVID-19.

This chain links TRBV4-1 with TRBJ1-2; D uncertain. The V gene lost 4 bases and the J gene lost 3 bases, with 21 bases spanning the gap. This CDR3 contains 17 residues. Germline lookup yields CDR1 MGHRA and CDR2 YSYEKL. In DNA form, the CDR3 reads TGCGCCAGCAGCCTCCCCTCGGGGTCGCTCAGAGACTATGGCTACACCTTC. Translation gives CASSLPSGSLRDYGYTF.

This rearrangement joins TRBV18 to TRBJ2-5; 12 positions match TRBD1. Germline V lookup: CDR1 KGHSH, CDR2 LQKENI. This CDR3 region has 15 residues. The junction had 4 bases not matched to a gene; V was cut back by 3 bases and J by 5 bases. As DNA, the CDR3 is TGTGCCAGCTCACCTGGGGACAGGGGGCGCGAGACCCAGTACTTC. Translation: CASSPGDRGRETQYF.

J is TRBJ2-3 and V is TRBV19; 11 nucleotides match TRBD2. Germline CDR1 and CDR2: LNHDA and SQIVND (reference sequence). With 5 bases clipped from V and 2 bases from J, the junction kept 9 bases outside the gene matches. The CDR3 covers 17 residues. The CDR3 DNA reads as TGTGCCAGTAGTCCGCGGGGACTAGCGGATTCCACAGATACGCAGTATTTT. Protein product: CASSPRGLADSTDTQYF.

The V gene is TRBV10-2, the J gene TRBJ1-6, with TRBD1 matching 7 bases. With V trimmed by 3 bases and J by 5 bases, 7 bases remained unmatched. The germline gives CDR1 WSHSY, CDR2 SAAADI. This CDR3 has 16 amino acids. The CDR3 DNA is TGCGCCAGCAGTGATCTAGACAGGGCCCATAATTCACCCCTCCACTTT. It yields the protein CASSDLDRAHNSPLHF.

This chain joins TRBV19 and TRBJ2-1; D gene uncertain. Deletions cut 4 bases from V and 10 bases from J, with 8 bases between. Germline lookup yields CDR1 LNHDA and CDR2 SQIVND (reference sequence). The CDR3 sequence is 11 residues long. The chain's CDR3 is CASSTGWEQFF. CDR3 sequence (DNA): TGTGCCAGTAGTACCGGTTGGGAGCAGTTCTTC.

The CDR3, as DNA: TGTGCCAGCAGCCCGAGGACTGTTCAAGAGACCCAGTACTTC. This gives the protein CASSPRTVQETQYF. The chain employs TRBV5-6 and TRBJ2-5, with D tentatively TRBD2 (5 bases). The CDR3 length is 14 residues. CDR1 and CDR2 (germline): SGHDT, YYEEEE. V was trimmed by 4 bases and J by 2 bases, leaving 12 bases between them.

The V call is TRBV7-8, the J call TRBJ1-2; D is perhaps TRBD1 (6 bases). The CDR3 spans 14 residues. The germline V gene has CDR1 SGHVS and CDR2 FQNEAQ. Trimming removed 1 base from V and 6 bases from J, with 12 bases in between. The CDR3 bases are TGTGCCAGCAGCTTAGACAGGGAGATAGATGGCTACACCTTC. Translating gives CASSLDREIDGYTF.

The chain carries TRBV5-1 and TRBJ1-2, with D possibly matching TRBD1 (6 bases). The CDR3 loop spans 16 amino acids. V lost 0 bases and J 7 bases, leaving 19 bases between the germline ends. The germline V gene has CDR1 SGHRS and CDR2 YFSETQ. CDR3 nucleotides: TGCGCCAGCAGCTTGGGTGGGTCAGGGGATTACCTTGGCTACACCTTC. It yields the protein CASSLGGSGDYLGYTF. Looking up the rest from reference TRBV5-1 and TRBJ1-2 gives the full variable domain: KAGVTQTPRYLIKTRGQQVTLSCSPISGHRSVSWYQQTPGQGLQFLFEYFSETQRNKGNFPGRFSGRQFSNSRSEMNVSTLELGDSALYLCASSLGGSGDYLGYTFGSGTRLTVV.

The chain has TRBV7-2 and TRBJ2-1; possibly TRBD2 for D (5 bases). Germline V lookup: CDR1 SGHTA, CDR2 FQGNSA. V lost 4 bases and J 7 bases, leaving 20 bases between the germline ends. The CDR3 sequence is 16 residues long. Here the CDR3 reads CASSSQPRTSINEQFF. In DNA form, the CDR3 reads TGTGCCAGCAGCTCCCAGCCTAGGACTTCCATTAATGAGCAGTTCTTC.

This clone was seen once. The rearrangement uses TRBV4-2 and TRBJ2-3; 11 bases match TRBD2. The junction had 5 bases not matched to a gene; V was cut back by 3 bases and J by 3 bases. This CDR3 contains 16 residues. Germline V gene sequence: CDR1 LGHNA, CDR2 YNFKEQ. Here the CDR3 reads CASSQALAGVTDTQYF. The DNA for the CDR3 is TGTGCCAGCAGCCAGGCACTAGCGGGAGTGACAGATACGCAGTATTTT.

This chain connects TRBV24-1 to TRBJ1-6; D might be TRBD1 (6 bases). The CDR3 is 13 amino acids. Germline CDR1 is KGHDR and CDR2 is SFDVKD. V dropped 7 bases and J dropped 10 bases, with 13 bases sitting between them. The CDR3 DNA reads TGTGCCACCAGCCCGGACAGTCGATCACCCCTCCACTTT. Its protein is CATSPDSRSPLHF.

The rearrangement uses TRBV7-2 and TRBJ2-1; possible D gene TRBD1, 5 bases. The CDR3 spans 15 residues. Germline loops: CDR1 SGHTA, CDR2 FQGNSA. The ends were cut back, 1 base at V and 3 bases at J, with 10 bases in the middle. The CDR3 reads CASSLGGNHYNEQFF. The CDR3 nucleotides are TGTGCCAGCAGCTTAGGGGGCAATCACTACAATGAGCAGTTCTTC. Full variable domain (rest looked up from reference TRBV7-2 and TRBJ2-1): GAGVSQSPSNKVTEKGKDVELRCDPISGHTALYWYRQSLGQGLEFLIYFQGNSAPDKSGLPSDRFSAERTGGSVSTLTIQRTQQEDSAVYLCASSLGGNHYNEQFFGPGTRLTVL.

This clone was observed a single time. The chain carries TRBV28 and TRBJ2-7; 9 bases line up with TRBD2. Germline CDR1 reads MDHEN; CDR2 reads SYDVKM. CDR3 size: 16 residues. The V segment lost 6 bases and the J segment 5 bases; nucleotides outside the gene matches: 14. CDR3 sequence (DNA): TGTGCCAGCAGCACTGCCGGGGCTAGCGGGAACAACGAGCAGTACTTC. Encoded protein: CASSTAGASGNNEQYF.